This T cell receptor (beta chain) derives from a study of technical replicates of blood from a handful of donors. This table comes from immunoSEQ multiplex PCR, and its TCRdb copy is limited to in-frame clones, with some not included. The sample comprises some 15,000 clones, around 90% of which are singletons, and 10% to 15% rests with the top ten. The CDR3 covers 15 residues. In germline, CDR1 is SGHAT, CDR2 FQDESV (reference sequence). Trimming left V 5 bases short and J 5 bases short, with 18 bases between. This chain links TRBV11-1 with TRBJ2-5, with a weak D call TRBD2 (5 bases). Sequencing used PBMCs. This TCR was recovered from a human donor in good health. CDR3: CASSPTQQTGETQYF. The CDR3 DNA sequence: TGTGCCAGCAGCCCCACCCAGCAGACGGGGGAGACCCAGTACTTC.